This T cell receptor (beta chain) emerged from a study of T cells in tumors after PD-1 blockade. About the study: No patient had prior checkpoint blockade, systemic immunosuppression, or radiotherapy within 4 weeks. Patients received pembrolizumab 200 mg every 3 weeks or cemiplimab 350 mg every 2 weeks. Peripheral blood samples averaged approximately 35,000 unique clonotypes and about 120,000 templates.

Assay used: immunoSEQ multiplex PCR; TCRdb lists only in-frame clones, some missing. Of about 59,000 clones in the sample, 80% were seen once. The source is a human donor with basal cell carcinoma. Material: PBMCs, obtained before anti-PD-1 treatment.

CDR3 nucleotides: TGTGCCAGCAGCTTACAGATTACGCAGTATTTT. This codes for CASSLQITQYF. The gene calls are TRBV5-6 and TRBJ2-3; D is uncertain. CDR1 is SGHDT and CDR2 is YYEEEE in the germline V gene. The CDR3 loop spans 11 amino acids. The V end lost 2 bases, the J end lost 8 bases, and 6 bases lay between the germline ends.